A selection of T cell receptor beta chains follows, all from one sample in a study of cytomegalovirus exposure and HLA in healthy donors. Using immunoSEQ multiplex PCR, the repertoire was profiled, and TCRdb retains in-frame clones only, with some absent. Of 110,000 or so clones in the sample, under 85% were seen once. The sequencing input was PBMCs. All receptors derive from a man younger than 30 in good health and CMV-seropositive. Both conserved end residues are trimmed from each CDR3. Rows give clone size only sometimes, using once, few, many, or a class for an expanded clone.

. | TRBJ1-1 | TRBV5-1 | ASSLESRLTGTEAF
once | TRBJ2-7 | TRBV19 | ASSTDRGHYEQY
. | TRBJ2-1 | TRBV27 | ASSSPGNEQF
. | TRBJ2-7 | TRBV18 | ASSPSGLAGGTYEQY
. | TRBJ1-1 | TRBV4-2 | ASSQGGGEAF
. | TRBJ1-5 | TRBV6-1 | ASSEEGGDFDQPQH
. | TRBJ1-3 | TRBV5-4 | ASSPGGAGNTIY
. | TRBJ1-6 | TRBV6-5 | ASRSDSNSPLH
few | TRBJ1-5 | TRBV5-1 | ASSLQGANQPQH
. | TRBJ2-1 | TRBV6-5 | ASSRGPRWEQF
. | TRBJ2-7 | TRBV11-3 | ASSLDRPGQGMPEQY
few | TRBJ2-3 | TRBV19 | ASSRTRPNTDTQY